The 8 T cell receptor beta chains below come from one sample, sequenced in a study of blood T cell repertoires in COVID-19. TCRdb's copy holds only in-frame clones and misses some; the assay was immunoSEQ multiplex PCR. The sample shows 200,000 to 250,000 clones, less than 90% of them seen only once. The source material was peripheral blood. These receptors all come from a woman over 75 with active or convalescent COVID-19.

The rearrangement links TRBV7-9 to TRBJ2-1; D not resolved. The CDR3 length is 14 residues. Germline V gives CDR1 SEHNR, CDR2 FQNEAQ (reference sequence). Trimming took 1 base from V and 0 from J, leaving 4 bases between them. The CDR3 coding sequence is TGTGCCAGCAGCTTAGTGTACTCCTACAATGAGCAGTTCTTC. It is translated as CASSLVYSYNEQFF.

This sequence joins TRBV6-4 and TRBJ1-2; TRBD1 matches 7 bases. Losses at the gene ends were 5 bases for V and 9 bases for J; bases not matched to a gene: 6. This CDR3 spans 12 amino acids. Germline V gives CDR1 MRHNA, CDR2 SNTAGT. The CDR3 here is CASSNRDRSYTF. CDR3 sequence (DNA): TGTGCCAGCAGTAATCGGGACAGAAGCTACACCTTC.

This clone has only a few counts. CDR3 amino acids: CASSGGGLPAFF. The CDR3 nucleotides read TGTGCCAGCAGCGGCGGGGGTCTTCCCGCTTTCTTT. V usage is TRBV9 and J usage is TRBJ1-1; D perhaps matches TRBD1 (5 bases). The CDR3 has 12 amino acids. The V end was cut by 3 bases, the J end by 11 bases, with 14 bases between. Germline CDR1 reads SGDLS; CDR2 reads YYNGEE.

This clone was counted many times. This chain connects TRBV5-1 to TRBJ2-7; 10 nucleotides line up with TRBD2. Per germline, CDR1 SGHRS and CDR2 YFSETQ. The CDR3 extends over 15 amino acids. V shed 5 bases, J shed 0 bases, and the junction held 5 bases outside the gene matches. The DNA of the CDR3 is TGCGCCAGCAGGCAGCTAGCGGGAGCCTCCTACGAGCAGTACTTC. It encodes CASRQLAGASYEQYF.

The chain employs TRBV6-5 and TRBJ1-5; D not resolved. Between the trimmed V and J ends, which lost 4 bases and 4 bases, there was a span of 8 bases. Germline-derived CDR1 and CDR2 are MNHEY and SVGAGI. This CDR3 contains 13 residues. The CDR3 DNA reads as TGTGCCAGCAGTTTTGGGCCTAATCAGCCCCAGCATTTT. Translated: CASSFGPNQPQHF.

The genes are TRBV27 and TRBJ2-7; 14 bases agree with TRBD2. V was clipped by 7 bases and J by 7 bases; unmatched bases: 6. CDR1 is MNHEY, CDR2 SMNVEV, per germline (reference sequence). This CDR3 has 14 residues. CDR3 sequence: CASTGLAGVREQYF. The CDR3 DNA reads as TGTGCCAGCACGGGACTAGCGGGAGTACGGGAGCAGTACTTC.

This chain joins TRBV3-1 (or the pseudogene TRBV3-2) and TRBJ2-1; 7 positions match TRBD2. The germline V gene encodes CDR1 LGHDT and CDR2 YNNKEL (reference sequence). The CDR3 totals 15 residues. Losses at the gene ends were 6 bases for V and 5 bases for J; bases not matched to a gene: 10. CDR3 sequence reads: CASSPNRDYDNEQFF. The CDR3 region has the DNA TGTGCCAGCAGTCCCAACCGGGACTACGACAATGAGCAGTTCTTC.

V gene TRBV3-1 (or the pseudogene TRBV3-2) combines with J gene TRBJ1-2; the D gene is possibly TRBD1 (5 bases). The CDR3 spans 13 residues. Germline CDR1 and CDR2: LGHDT and YNNKEL (reference sequence). Trimming cost V 4 bases and J 3 bases, with 9 bases left between them. The CDR3 reads CASSPGSHYGYTF. CDR3 sequence (DNA): TGTGCCAGCAGCCCAGGGTCCCACTATGGCTACACCTTC.